The 23 T cell receptor beta chains reported below all come from one sample, sequenced in a study of shared clonotypes between healthy human individuals. Data came from immunoSEQ multiplex PCR; TCRdb stores just in-frame clones and leaves some out. The repertoire holds about 1,500,000 clones, with roughly 96% as singletons. The sequenced sample consisted of naive CD4+ T cells sorted from blood. Described subset: CD45RA+ positively selected. The receptors shown here come from a man aged 30 to 39 in good health.

CDR3 sequence reads: CASSSPYGVRETSYEQYF. The CDR3 DNA reads TGTGCCAGCAGCTCCCCCTACGGGGTCCGGGAGACCTCCTACGAGCAGTACTTC. The chain has TRBV7-6 and TRBJ2-7; a possible D gene is TRBD2 (6 bases). Germline V gene data show CDR1 as SGHVS and CDR2 as FNYEAQ. The CDR3 totals 18 residues. Trimming removed 4 bases from V and 0 bases from J, with 22 bases in between.

This chain links TRBV9 with TRBJ2-7; D unclear. Germline V gives CDR1 SGDLS, CDR2 YYNGEE. The CDR3 covers 14 residues. V was pared by 0 bases and J by 0 bases, with 7 bases between. The DNA of the CDR3 is TGTGCCAGCAGCGTAGGACTCACCTCCTACGAGCAGTACTTC. It encodes CASSVGLTSYEQYF.

Details on this clone: Additional DNA sequences in this sample encode the identical CDR3. The gene calls are TRBV7-9 and TRBJ1-3; no clear D. CDR3 length: 14 amino acids. Looked up from germline, CDR1 is SEHNR and CDR2 is FQNEAQ (reference sequence). V lost 2 bases and J 0 bases, leaving 5 bases between the germline ends. CDR3 nucleotide sequence: TGTGCCAGCAGCTTATTAAGCTCTGGAAACACCATATATTTT. It codes for CASSLLSSGNTIYF.

The genes are TRBV19 and TRBJ2-7; no firm D call. The CDR3 consists of 14 residues. Germline assignment: CDR1 LNHDA and CDR2 SQIVND (reference sequence). Trimming took off 3 bases at V and 6 bases at J, with 15 bases between the two ends. This CDR3 is CASSISNTNFEQYF. CDR3 sequence (DNA): TGTGCCAGTAGTATTAGCAACACCAACTTCGAGCAGTACTTC.

The chain links TRBV6-5 to TRBJ2-7, with TRBD2 matching 9 bases. V shed 5 bases, J shed 5 bases, and the junction held 7 bases outside the gene matches. Germline CDR1 and CDR2: MNHEY and SVGAGI. This CDR3 is 14 amino acids long. This CDR3 is CASSGIAGADEQYF. The CDR3 DNA reads TGTGCCAGCAGTGGGATAGCGGGAGCGGACGAGCAGTACTTC.

This chain links TRBV12-5 with TRBJ2-1; TRBD2 is a possible D gene (6 bases). V lost 6 bases to trimming and J lost 1 base, with 10 bases between them. Per germline, CDR1 LGHNT and CDR2 FRNRAP. The CDR3 spans 14 residues. The chain's CDR3 is CASGPGVSYNEQFF. CDR3 sequence (DNA): TGTGCTAGTGGGCCGGGAGTGTCCTACAATGAGCAGTTCTTC.

The chain links TRBV5-6 to TRBJ2-7; a weak D match, TRBD1 (6 bases). The CDR3 is made up of 15 amino acids. Germline CDR1 SGHDT, CDR2 YYEEEE. V was trimmed by 3 bases and J by 3 bases, leaving 16 bases between them. The CDR3 coding sequence is TGTGCCAGCAGCTCCACAGGGCCCAGAGACTACGAGCAGTACTTC. Residues: CASSSTGPRDYEQYF.

The chain combines TRBV10-3 with TRBJ1-1; D gene uncertain. The CDR3 is 13 residues long. With 8 bases removed from V and 0 bases from J, the gap between germline ends came to 10 bases. Germline V gene lookup returns CDR1 ENHRY and CDR2 SYGVKD. CDR3 DNA: TGTGCCATCCAGAGCGGACTGAACACTGAAGCTTTCTTT. Amino acids: CAIQSGLNTEAFF.

Comments on this clone: Compared with germline, one end of the junction differs, possibly owing to a read error. V and J are TRBV7-7 and TRBJ2-1, with 9 bases matching TRBD1. This CDR3 spans 15 amino acids. Germline loops: CDR1 SSHAT, CDR2 FNYEAQ (reference sequence). CDR3 sequence: CASSLGDRVNNEQFF. Here the CDR3 DNA reads TGTGCTAGCAGCTTGGGGGACAGGGTCAACAATGAGCAGTTCTTC.

This chain connects TRBV6-1 to TRBJ2-2; TRBD2 aligns across 7 bases. Unmatched junction bases numbered 9, after V lost 4 bases and J lost 7 bases. Germline V lookup: CDR1 MNHNS, CDR2 SASEGT. This CDR3 is built from 15 residues. CDR3 bases: TGTGCCAGCAGTGTACTAGCGAGAGCTGGCGGGGAGCTGTTTTTT. Encoded protein: CASSVLARAGGELFF.

CDR3 in amino acids: CASRTGFGDTQYF. The CDR3 nucleotides read TGTGCCAGCAGGACAGGGTTTGGGGATACGCAGTATTTT. The chain links TRBV6-1 to TRBJ2-3; TRBD1 matches at 7 bases. Germline-derived CDR1 and CDR2 are MNHNS and SASEGT. The CDR3 consists of 13 residues. Losses at the gene ends were 6 bases for V and 6 bases for J; bases not matched to a gene: 6.

This clone was picked up one time. The V call is TRBV7-9, the J call TRBJ2-2; D gene ambiguous. The germline CDR1 and CDR2 sequences are SEHNR and FQNEAQ (reference sequence). The V end lost 2 bases, the J end lost 6 bases, and 7 bases lay between the germline ends. This CDR3 is built from 13 residues. The CDR3 loop reads CASSLMGSGELFF. DNA of the CDR3: TGTGCCAGCAGCTTAATGGGATCCGGGGAGCTGTTTTTT.

This sequence joins TRBV11-3 and TRBJ2-1; 12 nucleotides line up with TRBD2. CDR3 length: 16 amino acids. The V segment lost 1 base and the J segment 6 bases; nucleotides outside the gene matches: 4. Germline lookup yields CDR1 SGHNT and CDR2 YENEEA. For the CDR3, the DNA is TGTGCCAGCAGCTTAGGCGGACTAGCGGGATTCAATGAGCAGTTCTTC. Its protein is CASSLGGLAGFNEQFF.

The chain uses TRBV15 and TRBJ2-1; weak D call: TRBD1 (5 bases). The CDR3 loop spans 13 amino acids. Looked up from germline, CDR1 is LNHNV and CDR2 is YYDKDF (reference sequence). V was shortened by 3 bases and J by 8 bases, with 11 bases between the two germline ends. For the CDR3, the DNA is TGTGCCACCAGCAGGGGGCCAAGGGATGAGCAGTTCTTC. It is translated as CATSRGPRDEQFF. The complete variable domain, with remaining parts taken from reference TRBV15 and TRBJ2-1, reads DAMVIQNPRYQVTQFGKPVTLSCSQTLNHNVMYWYQQKSSQAPKLLFHYYDKDFNNEADTPDNFQSRRPNTSFCFLDIRSPGLGDTAMYLCATSRGPRDEQFFGPGTRLTVL.

The chain carries TRBV2 and TRBJ1-1; D is possibly TRBD1 (5 bases). The CDR3 extends over 14 amino acids. Trimming removed 1 base from V and 6 bases from J, with 12 bases in between. The germline CDR1 and CDR2 sequences are SNHLY and FYNNEI. CDR3 DNA: TGTGCCAGCAGTGAAGTTCCGGTAGGGGCTGAAGCTTTCTTT. It is translated as CASSEVPVGAEAFF.

This chain uses TRBV13 with TRBJ2-3; D may be TRBD1 (5 bases). There are 17 residues in the CDR3. Germline assignment: CDR1 PRHDT and CDR2 FYEKMQ (reference sequence). With 5 bases removed from V and 0 bases from J, the gap between germline ends came to 18 bases. The CDR3 DNA reads as TGTGCCAGCAGCCAGCAGGCAAGGGGTTTAAGCACAGATACGCAGTATTTT. It translates to CASSQQARGLSTDTQYF. Full variable domain (rest looked up from reference TRBV13 and TRBJ2-3): AAGVIQSPRHLIKEKRETATLKCYPIPRHDTVYWYQQGPGQDPQFLISFYEKMQSDKGSIPDRFSAQQFSDYHSELNMSSLELGDSALYFCASSQQARGLSTDTQYFGPGTRLTVL.

V and J are TRBV28 and TRBJ1-5; 7 bases fit TRBD1. Germline V gene sequence: CDR1 MDHEN, CDR2 SYDVKM. Losses at the gene ends were 4 bases for V and 2 bases for J; bases not matched to a gene: 14. The CDR3 sequence is 18 residues long. CDR3 protein: CASSSYPHDREGNQPQHF. The CDR3 bases are TGTGCCAGCAGTTCATATCCCCACGACAGGGAGGGCAATCAGCCCCAGCATTTT.

This rearrangement joins TRBV4-3 to TRBJ2-3; D tentatively reads TRBD1 or TRBD2 (5 bases each). The CDR3 extends over 14 amino acids. Germline-derived CDR1 and CDR2 are LGHNA and YSLEER. V dropped 4 bases and J dropped 6 bases, with 14 bases sitting between them. CDR3: CASSPTLWGDTQYF. The CDR3 DNA is TGCGCCAGCAGCCCAACCCTCTGGGGGGATACGCAGTATTTT.

The V call is TRBV9, the J call TRBJ2-3, with D perhaps TRBD1 (5 bases). V lost 0 bases to trimming and J lost 2 bases, with 10 bases between them. CDR1 and CDR2 from the germline V gene are SGDLS and YYNGEE. The CDR3 runs to 15 residues. CDR3 DNA sequence: TGTGCCAGCAGCGTAGCCAGGGCAAACACAGATACGCAGTATTTT. It yields the protein CASSVARANTDTQYF.

V and J are TRBV11-3 and TRBJ2-1, with 9 bases matching TRBD2. This CDR3 spans 16 amino acids. The V gene's germline CDR1 is SGHNT and CDR2 YENEEA. V lost 5 bases to trimming and J lost 2 bases; unmatched junction nucleotides: 7. Here the CDR3 DNA reads TGTGCCAGCAGCCGATCCAGCGGGGGGACCTACAATGAGCAGTTCTTC. Its translation is CASSRSSGGTYNEQFF.

This chain uses TRBV5-4 with TRBJ2-7; TRBD2 matches 13 bases. Germline V CDR1 and CDR2: SGHNT, YYREEE (reference sequence). After removal of 7 bases from V and 0 bases from J, the junction contained 10 bases not matched to a gene. The CDR3 covers 17 residues. In DNA, the CDR3 is TGTGCCAGCGGGGTGCCGGGACTAGCGGGATCCTCCTACGAGCAGTACTTC. Translating it yields CASGVPGLAGSSYEQYF. Combining the CDR3 with reference TRBV5-4 and TRBJ2-7 gives the whole variable domain ETGVTQSPTHLIKTRGQQVTLRCSSQSGHNTVSWYQQALGQGPQFIFQYYREEENGRGNFPPRFSGLQFPNYSSELNVNALELDDSALYLCASGVPGLAGSSYEQYFGPGTRLTVT.

This clone has just one count. The chain combines TRBV5-1 with TRBJ2-5, with D uncertain. V dropped 4 bases and J dropped 5 bases, with 15 bases sitting between them. This CDR3 region has 14 residues. In germline, CDR1 is SGHRS, CDR2 YFSETQ. CDR3: CASSPAQGPETQYF. Written as DNA, the CDR3 is TGCGCCAGCAGCCCCGCTCAAGGTCCCGAGACCCAGTACTTC.

The chain combines TRBV27 with TRBJ1-1; D remains unclear. The CDR3 consists of 13 residues. Trimming removed 2 bases from V and 3 bases from J, with 7 bases in between. Germline-derived CDR1 and CDR2 are MNHEY and SMNVEV (reference sequence). The CDR3 nucleotides are TGTGCCAGCAGTTTAAACGGGGACACTGAAGCTTTCTTT. It codes for CASSLNGDTEAFF.